This TCR beta chain appears in the sequencing data of a study of breast tumors, draining lymph nodes, adjacent tissues. General study results and limits: Tumor T cell lymph node origin was a supported hypothesis, not proven. The data were judged consistent with most tumor T cells coming from lymph node and expanding in tumor. Tumor repertoires ranked between lymph nodes and nontumor tissue in diversity, with V and J gene preferences. Luminal-like breast cancer showed significantly greater tumor-nontumor repertoire similarity than basal-like breast cancer did.

TCRdb re-derived calls from the multiplex PCR reads in MiXCR, one entry per CDR3 protein. The sample contains some 150,000 distinct CDR3 sequences, about 34% of which appear only once. Breast cancer patients provided tissue from their axillary draining lymph nodes. Trimming left V 5 bases short and J 4 bases short, with 9 bases between. Germline V gene lookup returns CDR1 SEHNR and CDR2 FQNEAQ (reference sequence). This CDR3 spans 13 amino acids. This clonotype appeared a single time. Its cognate antigen is unknown. This clonotype was obtained from a female donor with breast cancer. Some clones in this sample may be carry-over from other donors' samples. The chain joins TRBV7-9 to TRBJ1-5; a weak D match, TRBD1 (5 bases). Material: axillary lymph node tissue. Written as DNA, the CDR3 is TGTGCCAGCAGCCCGGGACGGAATCAGCCCCAGCATTTT. Its protein product is CASSPGRNQPQHF. The full variable domain, in which reference TRBV7-9 and TRBJ1-5 provide the parts outside the CDR3, is DTGVSQNPRHKITKRGQNVTFRCDPISEHNRLYWYRQTLGQGPEFLTYFQNEAQLEKSRLLSDRFSAERPKGSFSTLEIQRTEQGDSAMYLCASSPGRNQPQHFGDGTRLSIL.